This paragraph covers one T cell receptor (beta chain) sequence. The antigen it binds to is not known. There are no base qualities to consult, and no much larger clone falls within one base. TCRdb shows the sequencer as Illumina HiSeq 1500. The raw public data were reprocessed by TCRdb itself: fastp quality trimming at Q25, MiXCR clonotype calling, in-frame beta chains only. Rows with one shared CDR3 protein collapse into an entry with the most common genes and DNA. Here the sample has about 330,000 distinct CDR3 sequences; about a third occur a single time. Together, the top ten hold approximately 15% of the sample. This entry belongs to a study of T cell repertoires in cytomegalovirus infection (dated by TCRdb to about 2019). Context from the whole study: The peptide stimulations were aimed at well-studied HLA-B-restricted epitopes as well as recently identified HLA-C-restricted CMV epitopes, whose presentation resists viral immunomodulation. Donor HLA type was relevant to the analysis, because carriage of CMV infection together with the matching HLA type was indicated by public TCR beta signatures. Results the study describes overall, beyond this receptor: The ex vivo response was dominated by HLA-C-restricted CMV-specific TCR beta clonotypes, which also provided the single most frequent clonotype in two of eight donors. Cumulative frequency of public TCR beta family members discriminated carriers of CMV infection plus the relevant HLA type in this cohort and an independent approximately 360-donor cohort.

The germline ends are 9 bases apart after V is trimmed by 5 bases and J by 5 bases. The CDR1 and CDR2 encoded by the germline V gene are SQVTM and ANQGSEA. Including cysteine and phenylalanine, the CDR3 has 11 amino acids. Only the CDR3 region is kept as DNA, spanning 33 bases read in frame from base 1. The treatment or condition label, read with the paper, signifies: in vitro stimulation with specific CMV peptide epitopes to enrich CMV-specific T cells. Material: cultured PBMCs, obtained from culture after CMV antigen stimulation. The receptor's source is a human donor in good health (CMV status not recorded). Some clones in this sample may be carry-over from other donors' samples. The receptor chain draws on TRBV29-1 and TRBJ1-2; no D gene can be assigned with confidence. The nucleotide sequence reads as follows: TGCAGCGTTAGGGTAGCGTATGGCTACACCTTC. It translates to CSVRVAYGYTF.